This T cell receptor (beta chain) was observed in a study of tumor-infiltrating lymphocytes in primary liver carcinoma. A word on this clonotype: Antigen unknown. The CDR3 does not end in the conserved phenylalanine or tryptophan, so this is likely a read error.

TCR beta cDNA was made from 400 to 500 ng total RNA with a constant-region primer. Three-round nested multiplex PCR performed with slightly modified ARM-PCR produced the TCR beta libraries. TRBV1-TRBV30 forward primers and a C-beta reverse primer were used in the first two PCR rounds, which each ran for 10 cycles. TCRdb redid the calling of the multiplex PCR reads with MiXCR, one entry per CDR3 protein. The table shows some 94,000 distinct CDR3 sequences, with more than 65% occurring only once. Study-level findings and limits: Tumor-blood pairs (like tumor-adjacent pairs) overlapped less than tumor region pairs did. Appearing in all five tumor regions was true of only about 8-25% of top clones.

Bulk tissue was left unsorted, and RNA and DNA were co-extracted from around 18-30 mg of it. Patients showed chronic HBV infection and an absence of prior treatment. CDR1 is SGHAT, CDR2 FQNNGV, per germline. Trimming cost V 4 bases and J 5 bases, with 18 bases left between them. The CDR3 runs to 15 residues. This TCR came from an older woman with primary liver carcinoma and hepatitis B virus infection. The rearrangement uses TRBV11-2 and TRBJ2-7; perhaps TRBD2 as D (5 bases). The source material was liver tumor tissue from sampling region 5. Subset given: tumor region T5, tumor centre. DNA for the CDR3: TGTGCCAGCAGCTCTCCGAGTGGAGGCCGCAACGAGCAGTACATC. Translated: CASSSPSGGRNEQYI.